What follows are 32 T cell receptor beta chains derived from one specimen sequenced in a study of beta chain features in type 1 diabetes. Regarding the study as a whole: TCRB CDR3s were moderately but significantly shorter in Type 1 diabetes patients in all four CD4+ subsets.

Expressed TCRB transcripts were sequenced because the entire RNA isolate underwent reverse transcription. Sequencing used immunoSEQ multiplex PCR; TCRdb keeps in-frame clones, though not all of them. The sample includes hundreds of thousands of clones, roughly a tenth of them seen just once. Antigens of these TCRs are unknown. The sequenced sample consisted of central memory CD4+ T cells from blood. The receptors were sampled from a man aged 25 to 45 with type 1 diabetes.

This clone turned up a few times. The chain uses TRBV5-1 and TRBJ2-2, with D uncertain. Germline V gives CDR1 SGHRS, CDR2 YFSETQ. Trimming shortened V by 0 bases and J by 7 bases, and 4 bases separated the two germline ends. This CDR3 region has 12 residues. For the CDR3, the DNA is TGCGCCAGCAGCTTGGTCGTCGGGGAGCTGTTTTTT. It specifies CASSLVVGELFF.

V gene TRBV7-2 combines with J gene TRBJ2-1; D is unclear. This CDR3 comprises 13 residues. Germline V gene data show CDR1 as SGHTA and CDR2 as FQGNSA. Trimming cost V 3 bases and J 10 bases, with 13 bases left between them. For the CDR3, the DNA is TGTGCCAGCAGCTTCAAGTGGGGATTGGAGCAGTTCTTC. Residues: CASSFKWGLEQFF.

The chain carries TRBV4-2 and TRBJ2-7, with 7 nucleotides matching TRBD1. This CDR3 spans 16 amino acids. V was pared by 2 bases and J by 1 base, with 8 bases of the junction left unmatched. The germline V gene encodes CDR1 LGHNA and CDR2 YNFKEQ. Here the CDR3 reads CASSQLWDSGSYEQYF. The DNA of the CDR3 is TGTGCCAGCAGCCAACTTTGGGACAGCGGTTCCTACGAGCAGTACTTC.

Notes on this clone: In the same sample, other DNA sequences code for this CDR3. The genes are TRBV7-2 and TRBJ1-3, with TRBD1 matching over 7 bases. Trimming took 4 bases from V and 4 from J; bases not matched to a gene: 1. Germline V gene lookup returns CDR1 SGHTA and CDR2 FQGNSA. The CDR3 is 13 amino acids. In nucleotides, the CDR3 is TGTGCCAGCAGCTCGGGACAGGGAAACACCATATATTTT. Translation: CASSSGQGNTIYF.

In this sample, this clone turned up a few times. The V call is TRBV11-2, the J call TRBJ2-5, with D unclear. Germline CDR1 and CDR2: SGHAT and FQNNGV. CDR3 length: 12 residues. Trimming took 5 bases from V and 0 from J, leaving 4 bases between them. The CDR3 nucleotides read TGTGCCAGCAGCATGGACCAAGAGACCCAGTACTTC. Its protein is CASSMDQETQYF.

V and J are TRBV30 and TRBJ2-7; D is unclear. This CDR3 contains 13 residues. Trimming shortened V by 3 bases and J by 7 bases, and 16 bases separated the two germline ends. Germline V lookup: CDR1 GTSNPN, CDR2 SVGIG (reference sequence). Written as DNA, the CDR3 is TGTGCCTGGAGCGTAGGCCTAACTGAAGAGCAGTACTTC. Protein product: CAWSVGLTEEQYF. The full variable domain, completed using reference TRBV30 and TRBJ2-7, is SQTIHQWPATLVQPVGSPLSLECTVEGTSNPNLYWYRQAAGRGLQLLFYSVGIGQISSEVPQNLSASRPQDRQFILSSKKLLLSDSGFYLCAWSVGLTEEQYFGPGTRLTVT.

A few counts support this clone. V and J are TRBV4-3 and TRBJ1-1, with a tentative D call TRBD1 (6 bases). This CDR3 region has 15 residues. Trimming took off 4 bases at V and 5 bases at J, with 17 bases between the two ends. The germline CDR1 and CDR2 sequences are LGHNA and YSLEER. CDR3 sequence reads: CASSRAGGVGTEAFF. The CDR3 DNA is TGCGCCAGCAGCCGCGCCGGGGGCGTGGGGACTGAAGCTTTCTTT.

This clone was seen only a few times. The sample has other DNA sequences that encode this CDR3 too. V is TRBV4-1 and J is TRBJ1-1; D is undetermined. V was cut by 0 bases and J by 1 base, with 6 bases left in between. Germline CDR1 reads MGHRA; CDR2 reads YSYEKL. There are 14 residues in the CDR3. CDR3 region: CASSQDGRNTEAFF. The CDR3 coding sequence is TGCGCCAGCAGCCAAGATGGCAGGAACACTGAAGCTTTCTTT.

The rearrangement uses TRBV5-6 and TRBJ1-2, with D perhaps matching TRBD1 (6 bases). Germline V lookup: CDR1 SGHDT, CDR2 YYEEEE. The V gene lost 4 bases and the J gene lost 5 bases, with 21 bases spanning the gap. The CDR3 is 16 amino acids. This chain's CDR3 is CASSRFTGLKDYGYTF. For the CDR3, the DNA is TGTGCCAGCAGCCGGTTTACAGGGTTGAAGGATTATGGCTACACCTTC.

This clone came up a few times. This chain links TRBV7-2 with TRBJ2-7; perhaps TRBD1 as D (5 bases). Germline CDR1 and CDR2: SGHTA and FQGNSA. With 1 base removed from V and 6 bases from J, the gap between germline ends came to 13 bases. The CDR3 runs 14 residues. Written as DNA, the CDR3 is TGTGCCAGCAGCTTAGAGGCTAGGGGAAGCGAGCAGTACTTC. As protein: CASSLEARGSEQYF.

This clone was observed many times. The V gene is TRBV19, the J gene TRBJ2-1; D is possibly TRBD1 (6 bases). CDR3 length: 14 residues. From germline, CDR1 is LNHDA and CDR2 SQIVND (reference sequence). Trimming stripped 6 bases from V and 4 bases from J, with 13 bases between. The CDR3 DNA reads TGTGCCAGTAGAGACGGGCAGGGGTACAATGAGCAGTTCTTC. It encodes CASRDGQGYNEQFF. The whole variable domain, filled in from reference TRBV19 and TRBJ2-1, reads DGGITQSPKYLFRKEGQNVTLSCEQNLNHDAMYWYRQDPGQGLRLIYYSQIVNDFQKGDIAEGYSVSREKKESFPLTVTSAQKNPTAFYLCASRDGQGYNEQFFGPGTRLTVL.

This clone has a handful of counts. V usage is TRBV27 and J usage is TRBJ2-7; TRBD1 agrees at 8 bases. V shed 5 bases, J shed 2 bases, and the junction held 14 bases outside the gene matches. This CDR3 has 17 amino acids. Germline CDR1 is MNHEY and CDR2 is SMNVEV (reference sequence). CDR3 amino acids: CASSESSRGRSPYEQYF. The DNA of the CDR3 is TGTGCCAGCAGTGAGTCTTCCAGGGGGCGGTCACCCTACGAGCAGTACTTC.

The chain links TRBV7-2 to TRBJ2-1, with TRBD1 matching 10 bases. V was clipped by 3 bases and J by 11 bases; unmatched bases: 7. The CDR3 sequence is 14 residues long. The germline V gene has CDR1 SGHTA and CDR2 FQGNSA. The CDR3 DNA reads TGTGCCAGCAGCTTGGGACAGGGGTCCCCCAAGCAGTTCTTC. Residues: CASSLGQGSPKQFF.

The V gene is TRBV7-9, the J gene TRBJ1-5; TRBD1 might be the D (5 bases). Per the germline V gene, CDR1 is SEHNR and CDR2 is FQNEAQ (reference sequence). Between the trimmed V and J ends, which lost 5 bases and 6 bases, there was a span of 20 bases. The CDR3 is 16 amino acids. This CDR3 reads CASSRRGSEGGQPQHF. The CDR3 coding sequence is TGTGCCAGCAGCCGGAGGGGTAGCGAGGGCGGTCAGCCCCAGCATTTT.

V gene TRBV9 combines with J gene TRBJ2-5; 10 bases match TRBD2. V trimming: 0 bases; J trimming: 2 bases; junction bases outside the gene matches: 7. The CDR3 is 17 amino acids. Germline V lookup: CDR1 SGDLS, CDR2 YYNGEE. This CDR3 is CASSVGTLAGEQETQYF. The CDR3 DNA is TGTGCCAGCAGCGTAGGTACGCTAGCGGGGGAACAAGAGACCCAGTACTTC.

This clone was seen only a few times. The V and J genes are TRBV4-2 and TRBJ2-6; D gene uncertain. Trimming shortened V by 4 bases and J by 0 bases, and 7 bases separated the two germline ends. The CDR3 has 15 residues. Looked up from germline, CDR1 is LGHNA and CDR2 is YNFKEQ. The CDR3 protein is CASSPDNSGANVLTF. CDR3 DNA: TGTGCCAGCAGCCCTGACAACTCTGGGGCCAACGTCCTGACTTTC.

This clone was counted a few times. The chain is built from TRBV7-2 and TRBJ2-2; 10 bases map to TRBD1. CDR1 SGHTA and CDR2 FQGNSA come from the germline V gene. This CDR3 spans 16 amino acids. J was trimmed by 4 bases and V by 7 bases; bases with no gene match: 9. The CDR3 DNA reads as TGTGCCAGCACTCGTAGGACAGGGGGTTTCACCGGGGAGCTGTTTTTT. It specifies CASTRRTGGFTGELFF.

This clone was seen at least ten times. This chain uses TRBV28 with TRBJ2-7; 8 positions agree with TRBD1. The CDR3 length is 14 residues. The J segment lost 4 bases and the V segment lost 4 bases, leaving 6 bases of the junction unmatched. The germline gives CDR1 MDHEN, CDR2 SYDVKM. DNA for the CDR3: TGTGCCAGCAGTTCCCAGGGGGCGATGTACGAGCAGTACTTC. Translating it yields CASSSQGAMYEQYF.

This clone was counted a few times. The rearrangement links TRBV6-5 to TRBJ2-2; maybe TRBD2 (5 bases). Germline-derived CDR1 and CDR2 are MNHEY and SVGAGI. V was shortened by 2 bases and J by 6 bases, with 16 bases between the two germline ends. This CDR3 is built from 16 residues. The DNA for the CDR3 is TGTGCCAGCAGTTACGCAGGTCTAGACGGGGCCGGGGAGCTGTTTTTT. This translates into CASSYAGLDGAGELFF.

The gene calls are TRBV7-6 and TRBJ2-3; D gene ambiguous. Trimming shortened V by 1 base and J by 4 bases, and 9 bases separated the two germline ends. Germline CDR1 SGHVS, CDR2 FNYEAQ. The CDR3 covers 14 residues. In DNA, the CDR3 is TGTGCCAGCAGCTTAGGACGTAGCCCAGATACGCAGTATTTT. This translates into CASSLGRSPDTQYF.

Only a few counts were recorded for this clone. J is TRBJ1-2 and V is TRBV7-9, with no clear D. There are 9 residues in the CDR3. V lost 2 bases and J 12 bases, leaving 4 bases between the germline ends. Germline V lookup: CDR1 SEHNR, CDR2 FQNEAQ (reference sequence). The CDR3 sequence is CASSLKNTF. In nucleotides, the CDR3 is TGTGCCAGCAGCTTAAAGAACACCTTC. Complete variable domain (other parts from reference TRBV7-9 and TRBJ1-2): DTGVSQNPRHKITKRGQNVTFRCDPISEHNRLYWYRQTLGQGPEFLTYFQNEAQLEKSRLLSDRFSAERPKGSFSTLEIQRTEQGDSAMYLCASSLKNTFGSGTRLTVV.

This clone has a handful of counts. Written as DNA, the CDR3 is TGTGCCAGTAATAAGGCGGGGGGACTACAAGAGACCCAGTACTTC. This gives the protein CASNKAGGLQETQYF. The chain joins TRBV2 to TRBJ2-5; 8 bases are a match to TRBD2. The V segment lost 9 bases and the J segment 2 bases; nucleotides outside the gene matches: 11. This CDR3 is 15 amino acids long. The germline gives CDR1 SNHLY, CDR2 FYNNEI.

This clone has a single count. The chain is built from TRBV5-8 and TRBJ2-5, with 8 bases that match TRBD1. From germline, CDR1 is SGHTS and CDR2 YDEGEE. With 4 bases clipped from V and 4 bases from J, the junction kept 6 bases outside the gene matches. The CDR3 runs to 14 residues. The DNA for the CDR3 is TGTGCCAGCAGCCGAGGACAGGGTGTAGAGACCCAGTACTTC. The encoded protein is CASSRGQGVETQYF.

The V gene is TRBV7-9, the J gene TRBJ1-1; no clear D gene. Per the germline V gene, CDR1 is SEHNR and CDR2 is FQNEAQ (reference sequence). The CDR3 is 13 amino acids. The V end lost 3 bases, the J end lost 1 base, and 6 bases lay between the germline ends. This CDR3 reads CASSFSQNTEAFF. CDR3 bases: TGTGCCAGCAGCTTCTCACAGAACACTGAAGCTTTCTTT.

This clone was seen a few times. The J gene is TRBJ2-7, the V gene TRBV7-9; 8 bases fit TRBD1. This CDR3 spans 15 amino acids. J gave up 5 bases and V 0 bases, and 6 bases lay outside the gene matches. Germline V lookup: CDR1 SEHNR, CDR2 FQNEAQ (reference sequence). This chain's CDR3 is CASSLAGRGPDEQYF. The CDR3 bases are TGTGCCAGCAGCTTAGCGGGCAGGGGGCCAGACGAGCAGTACTTC.

This clone turned up a few times. The V gene is TRBV11-2, the J gene TRBJ2-5; maybe TRBD2 (6 bases). The CDR3 has 13 residues. Germline V gene data show CDR1 as SGHAT and CDR2 as FQNNGV. Trimming shortened V by 0 bases and J by 5 bases, and 7 bases separated the two germline ends. For the CDR3, the DNA is TGTGCCAGCAGCTTAGAGACTAGGGAGACCCAGTACTTC. Translated: CASSLETRETQYF.

This clone was picked up a small number of times. The J gene is TRBJ2-5, the V gene TRBV2; no clear D gene. Per germline, CDR1 SNHLY and CDR2 FYNNEI. V was clipped by 3 bases and J by 1 base, with 9 bases between them. The CDR3 covers 14 residues. The CDR3 DNA sequence: TGTGCCAGCAGTGACTCCTGGAGCCAAGAGACCCAGTACTTC. Protein sequence: CASSDSWSQETQYF.

The V call is TRBV18, the J call TRBJ2-3; D is unclear. CDR3 length: 16 residues. Deletions cut 1 base from V and 3 bases from J, with 14 bases between. Germline V CDR1 and CDR2: KGHSH, LQKENI. The CDR3 nucleotides are TGTGCCAGCTCACCACTTGGTGTCGTGAGTACAGATACGCAGTATTTT. Its translation: CASSPLGVVSTDTQYF.

This clone has ten or more counts. The chain has TRBV5-4 and TRBJ2-2; D perhaps matches TRBD1 (5 bases). The V end lost 4 bases, the J end lost 1 base, and 14 bases lay between the germline ends. The germline CDR1 and CDR2 sequences are SGHNT and YYREEE (reference sequence). This CDR3 region has 16 residues. The CDR3 spells CASSTMTDRNTGELFF. CDR3 DNA sequence: TGTGCCAGCAGCACCATGACCGACAGGAACACCGGGGAGCTGTTTTTT.

The chain combines TRBV9 with TRBJ1-5; TRBD1 agrees at 8 bases. The CDR3 is 16 residues long. CDR1 and CDR2 (germline): SGDLS, YYNGEE. After removal of 4 bases from V and 0 bases from J, the junction contained 6 bases not matched to a gene. The CDR3 coding sequence is TGTGCCAGCAGCCCCGGACAGGGAAATAGCAATCAGCCCCAGCATTTT. Translating gives CASSPGQGNSNQPQHF.

The chain recombines TRBV29-1 with TRBJ1-2, with TRBD1 matching over 7 bases. Germline V gene lookup returns CDR1 SQVTM and CDR2 ANQGSEA. CDR3 length equals 16 residues. V dropped 8 bases and J dropped 4; count of bases not matched to a gene: 19. CDR3 DNA: TGCAGCAAAATTACGTCGAGGGGGCGCGATCCCTATGGCTACACCTTC. Translation: CSKITSRGRDPYGYTF.

This clone was seen only a few times. Within the sample, other DNA sequences also encode this same CDR3. The chain carries TRBV9 and TRBJ2-2; D is undetermined. The CDR3 totals 13 residues. Germline CDR1 and CDR2: SGDLS and YYNGEE. Trimming left V 0 bases short and J 4 bases short, with 4 bases between. This chain's CDR3 is CASSVVGTGELFF. The CDR3 region has the DNA TGTGCCAGCAGCGTAGTCGGCACCGGGGAGCTGTTTTTT.